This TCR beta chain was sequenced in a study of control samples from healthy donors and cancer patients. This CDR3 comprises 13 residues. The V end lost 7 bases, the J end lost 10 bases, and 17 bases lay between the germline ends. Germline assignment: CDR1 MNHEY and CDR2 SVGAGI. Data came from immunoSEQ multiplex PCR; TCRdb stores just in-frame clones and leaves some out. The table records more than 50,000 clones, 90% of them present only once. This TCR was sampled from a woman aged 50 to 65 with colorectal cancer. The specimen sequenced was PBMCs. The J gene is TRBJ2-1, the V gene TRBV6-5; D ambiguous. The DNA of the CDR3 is TGTGCCAGCACACTTACCACGGATAGCGAGCAGTTCTTC. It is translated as CASTLTTDSEQFF.